This entry is about one TCR beta chain. Antigen unknown. These data originate in a study of response to subunit inactivated influenza vaccine. Whole-study findings and limits: The authors proposed limited new T cell recruitment per seasonal influenza vaccination.

TCRdb redid the calling of the RT-PCR reads with MiXCR, one entry per CDR3 protein. Among around 600,000 distinct CDR3 sequences listed, approximately 10% were seen once. This CDR3 is built from 17 residues. The V end lost 2 bases, the J end lost 3 bases, and 17 bases lay between the germline ends. Germline V gene data show CDR1 as SGHAT and CDR2 as FQDESV (reference sequence). Separately, the same data were catalogued under a study of T cells expressing NK-cell markers. That report notes: Beta-chain TCR cDNA was generated via 5'RACE template switching with UMIs. Cells sorted as CD3+CD56+NKG2C+, CD3+CD56+NKG2C- and CD3+CD56-NKG2C+ T cells supplied the TCR beta repertoires. Only alpha-beta TCR T cells were sorted in several experiments, using an anti-gamma-delta TCR antibody.

This sequence originates from a man aged 50 or older who received an inactivated influenza vaccine. The chain links TRBV11-1 to TRBJ2-1; possibly TRBD1 for D (5 bases). Here the sequenced sample was PBMCs from blood, taken on the day of vaccination. CDR3 sequence reads: CASSLFGQGLLYNEQFF. The DNA for the CDR3 is TGTGCCAGCAGCTTATTCGGGCAGGGTCTCCTCTACAATGAGCAGTTCTTC.